The present T cell receptor beta chain was sequenced within a study of T-cell memory formation after mild COVID-19 (TCRdb year 2021). Broadly, across the study: Most TCR sequence clusters were specific to one of the two donors. Two young, previously healthy adult volunteers, one female and one male, were included in the cohort. Longitudinal TCRalpha and TCRbeta repertoire sequencing tracked T-cell clones expanding and contracting after mild COVID-19 in two donors. Points the paper makes about the study in general: Clones contracting from day 15 to 85 had balanced CD4/CD8 phenotypes, while a second wave expanding from day 15 to 37 was biased towards CD4+. Contracting CD4+ clones turned up mainly in the CM and EM memory subsets, whereas EMRA was where CD8+ clones were enriched. The study included only a couple of mild cases, and larger cohorts that include severe cases with pre-infection samples were judged to be necessary. SARS-CoV-2 specificity of the second-wave clones peaking on day 37 was not confirmed. Some responding clones were detected in pre-infection memory, which suggested that pre-existing cross-reactive memory T cells had joined the SARS-CoV-2 response.

Ficoll-Paque density gradient centrifugation was used to isolate PBMCs. This clonotype was detected once. What this receptor recognizes is not known. No base quality values were provided; no much bigger clone lies one nucleotide off. Evidence from a single read is weak. The cysteine opens and the phenylalanine closes a CDR3 of 14 amino acids. The read is trimmed to its CDR3 DNA, 42 bases read in frame from base 1. Trimming removed 6 bases from V and 8 bases from J; the gene matches leave 7 bases unexplained. CDR1 MNHNY and CDR2 SVGAGI are derived from the germline V gene (reference sequence). For sequencing, an Illumina NovaSeq 6000 was employed. TCRalpha and TCRbeta cDNA libraries were built by 5'RACE with constant-segment primers, adding sample barcodes and unique molecular identifiers. RNA was extracted from every sample with Trizol reagent. Library amplification was performed in two PCR steps, and a second sample barcode and Illumina TruSeq adapters were introduced in the second step. The libraries were sequenced on an Illumina NovaSeq using 2 x 150 bp paired-end reads. In the authors' own workflow: Reads were demultiplexed and collapsed into UMI-guided consensus sequences with migec v1.2.7. Using mixcr v2.1.11, UMI consensuses were aligned to TRA and TRB V and J templates and then assembled into clonotypes. A clonotype was counted as expanded or contracted only if both edgeR and NoisET called the change significant, with noise models trained on biological replicates. For edgeR calls, the cutoffs were a false discovery rate-adjusted p below 0.01 and a log2 fold-change threshold of 1. As an exploratory analysis of dynamics, PCA with hierarchical clustering was applied to max-normalized trajectories of the 1000 most abundant clonotypes. Each responding clone was given a CD4 or CD8 phenotype based on the CD4+ and CD8+ repertoires, which had been sequenced separately. TCRdb applied fastp at Q25 and MiXCR to the public reads, then kept only in-frame beta chains. Rows with a matching CDR3 protein are joined into one entry that keeps the most common DNA and genes. These V and J calls rely on TCRdb rather than the paper's analysis. This sample comprises 80,000 to 95,000 distinct CDR3 sequences, 20% to 30% of them detected only once. The ten top clones hold less than 55% of the sample.

The receptor comes from a man between 18 and 35 years old who had mild COVID-19 (a few samples of this study predate the infection). The sample titles of this study are shuffled in the database, so cell type and time point are left out; the donor was told from shared clones. The sequence is built from TRBV6-6 and TRBJ2-3, and 11 bases in between align with TRBD1. Sample: PBMCs or a T cell subset sorted from them (not recorded which). The DNA reads as follows: TGTGCCAGCAGCCGATATGGACAGGGGGCTACGCAGTATTTT. Protein translation: CASSRYGQGATQYF.